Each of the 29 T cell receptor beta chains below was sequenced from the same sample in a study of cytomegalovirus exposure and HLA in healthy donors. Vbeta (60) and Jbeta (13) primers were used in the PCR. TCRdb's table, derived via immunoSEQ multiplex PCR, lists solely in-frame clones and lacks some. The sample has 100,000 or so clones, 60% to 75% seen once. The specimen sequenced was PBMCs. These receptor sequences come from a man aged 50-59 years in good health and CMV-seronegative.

The CDR3 spells CASSLVTGKDTQYF. CDR3 DNA: TGCGCCAGCAGCTTGGTTACAGGGAAAGATACGCAGTATTTT. The chain combines TRBV5-1 with TRBJ2-3; TRBD1 might be the D (6 bases). This CDR3 spans 14 amino acids. The V gene lost 0 bases and the J gene lost 5 bases, with 10 bases spanning the gap. Germline-derived CDR1 and CDR2 are SGHRS and YFSETQ.

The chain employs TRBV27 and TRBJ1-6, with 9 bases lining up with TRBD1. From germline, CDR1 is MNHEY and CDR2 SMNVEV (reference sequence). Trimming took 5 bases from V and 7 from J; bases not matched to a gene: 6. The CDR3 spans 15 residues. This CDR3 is CASSAQGQGNSPLHF. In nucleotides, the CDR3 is TGTGCCAGCAGTGCCCAAGGACAGGGGAATTCACCCCTCCACTTT.

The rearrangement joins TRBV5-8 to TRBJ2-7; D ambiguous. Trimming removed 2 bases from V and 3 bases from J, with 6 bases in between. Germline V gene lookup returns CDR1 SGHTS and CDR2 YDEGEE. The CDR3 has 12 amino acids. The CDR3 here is CASSFLNYEQYF. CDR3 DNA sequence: TGTGCCAGCAGCTTCCTAAACTACGAGCAGTACTTC.

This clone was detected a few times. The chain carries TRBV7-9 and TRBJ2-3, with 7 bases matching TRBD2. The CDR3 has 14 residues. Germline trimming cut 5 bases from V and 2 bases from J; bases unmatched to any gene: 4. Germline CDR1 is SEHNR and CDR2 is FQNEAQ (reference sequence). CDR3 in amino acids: CASSPSGNTDTQYF. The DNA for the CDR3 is TGTGCCAGCAGCCCTAGCGGAAACACAGATACGCAGTATTTT. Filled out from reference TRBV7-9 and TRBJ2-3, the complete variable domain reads DTGVSQNPRHKITKRGQNVTFRCDPISEHNRLYWYRQTLGQGPEFLTYFQNEAQLEKSRLLSDRFSAERPKGSFSTLEIQRTEQGDSAMYLCASSPSGNTDTQYFGPGTRLTVL.

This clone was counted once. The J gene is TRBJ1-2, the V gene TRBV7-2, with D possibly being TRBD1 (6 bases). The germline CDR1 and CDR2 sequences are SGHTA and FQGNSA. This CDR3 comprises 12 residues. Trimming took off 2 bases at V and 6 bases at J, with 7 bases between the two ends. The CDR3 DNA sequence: TGTGCCAGCAGCTTAACAGGGAATGGCTACACCTTC. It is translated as CASSLTGNGYTF. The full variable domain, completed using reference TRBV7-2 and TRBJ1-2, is GAGVSQSPSNKVTEKGKDVELRCDPISGHTALYWYRQSLGQGLEFLIYFQGNSAPDKSGLPSDRFSAERTGGSVSTLTIQRTQQEDSAVYLCASSLTGNGYTFGSGTRLTVV.

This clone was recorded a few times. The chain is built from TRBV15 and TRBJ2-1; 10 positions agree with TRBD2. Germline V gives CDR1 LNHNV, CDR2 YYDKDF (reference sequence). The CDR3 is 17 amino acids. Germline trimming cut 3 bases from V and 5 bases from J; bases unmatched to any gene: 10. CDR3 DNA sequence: TGTGCCACCAGCAGGTACGTAGCGGGAGGACAAAACAATGAGCAGTTCTTC. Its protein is CATSRYVAGGQNNEQFF.

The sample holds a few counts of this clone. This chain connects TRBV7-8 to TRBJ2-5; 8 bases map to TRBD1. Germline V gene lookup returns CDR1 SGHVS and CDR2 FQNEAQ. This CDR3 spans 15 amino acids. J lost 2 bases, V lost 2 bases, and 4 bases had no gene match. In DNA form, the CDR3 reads TGTGCCAGCAGCTTACGGACAGGGACTCAAGAGACCCAGTACTTC. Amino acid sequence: CASSLRTGTQETQYF.

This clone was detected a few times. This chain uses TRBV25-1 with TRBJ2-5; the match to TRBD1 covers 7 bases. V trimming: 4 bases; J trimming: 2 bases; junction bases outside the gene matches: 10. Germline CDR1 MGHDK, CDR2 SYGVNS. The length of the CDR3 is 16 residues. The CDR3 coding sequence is TGTGCCAGCAGTGCGTCCTCCAGGGGGTTACAAGAGACCCAGTACTTC. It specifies CASSASSRGLQETQYF.

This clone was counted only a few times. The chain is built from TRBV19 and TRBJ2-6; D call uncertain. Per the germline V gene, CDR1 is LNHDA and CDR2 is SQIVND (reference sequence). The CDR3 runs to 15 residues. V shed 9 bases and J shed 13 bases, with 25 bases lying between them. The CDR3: CASKRSLDLSRVLTF. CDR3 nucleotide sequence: TGTGCCAGCAAGAGAAGCCTAGACCTGTCGAGAGTCCTGACTTTC.

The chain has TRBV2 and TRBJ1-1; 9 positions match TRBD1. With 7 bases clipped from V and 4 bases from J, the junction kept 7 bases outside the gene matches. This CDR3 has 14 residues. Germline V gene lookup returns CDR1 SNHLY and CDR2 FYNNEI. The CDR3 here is CASTRTGAFTEAFF. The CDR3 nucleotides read TGTGCCAGCACGAGGACAGGGGCGTTCACTGAAGCTTTCTTT.

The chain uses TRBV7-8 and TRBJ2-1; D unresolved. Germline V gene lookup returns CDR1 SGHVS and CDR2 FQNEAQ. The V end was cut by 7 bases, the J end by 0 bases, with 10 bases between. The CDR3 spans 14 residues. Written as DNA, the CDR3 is TGTGCCAGCATCCAACACATCTCCTACAATGAGCAGTTCTTC. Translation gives CASIQHISYNEQFF.

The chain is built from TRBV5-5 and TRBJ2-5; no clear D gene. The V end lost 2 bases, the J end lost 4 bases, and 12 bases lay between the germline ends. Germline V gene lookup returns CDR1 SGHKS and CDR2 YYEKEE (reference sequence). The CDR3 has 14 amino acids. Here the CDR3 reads CASSFERNRETQYF. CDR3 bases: TGTGCCAGCAGCTTCGAGAGGAATAGAGAGACCCAGTACTTC.

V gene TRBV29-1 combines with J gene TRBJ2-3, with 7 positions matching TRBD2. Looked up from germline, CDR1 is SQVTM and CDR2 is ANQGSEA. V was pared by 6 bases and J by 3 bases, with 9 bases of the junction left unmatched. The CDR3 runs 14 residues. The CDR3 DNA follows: TGCAGCGTCGGACTAGACCTTAATACAGATACGCAGTATTTT. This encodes CSVGLDLNTDTQYF.

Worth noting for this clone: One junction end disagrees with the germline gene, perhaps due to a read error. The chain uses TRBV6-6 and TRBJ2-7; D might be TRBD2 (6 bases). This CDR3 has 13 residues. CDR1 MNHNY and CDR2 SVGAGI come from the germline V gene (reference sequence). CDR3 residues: CASSYLADKVKHF. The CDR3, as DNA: TGTGCCAGCAGTTACTTAGCGGACAAAGTCAAGCACTTC.

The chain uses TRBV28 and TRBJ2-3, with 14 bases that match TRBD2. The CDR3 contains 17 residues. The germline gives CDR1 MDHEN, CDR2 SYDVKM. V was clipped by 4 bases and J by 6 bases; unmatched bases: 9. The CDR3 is CASSSPGLAGALDTQYF. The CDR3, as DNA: TGTGCCAGCAGTTCGCCGGGACTAGCGGGAGCCTTGGATACGCAGTATTTT.

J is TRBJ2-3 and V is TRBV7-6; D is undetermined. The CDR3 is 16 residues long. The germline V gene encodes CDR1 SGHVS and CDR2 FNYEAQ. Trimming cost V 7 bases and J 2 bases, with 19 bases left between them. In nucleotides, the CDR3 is TGTGCCAGCACCCTGATAGGTGGCGGAAACACAGATACGCAGTATTTT. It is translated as CASTLIGGGNTDTQYF.

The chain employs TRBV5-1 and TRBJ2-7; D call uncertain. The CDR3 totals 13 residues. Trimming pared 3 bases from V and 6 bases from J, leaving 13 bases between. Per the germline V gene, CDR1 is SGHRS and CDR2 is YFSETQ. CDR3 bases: TGCGCCAGCAGCTCCGAACTGTATCGCGAGCAGTACTTC. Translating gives CASSSELYREQYF.

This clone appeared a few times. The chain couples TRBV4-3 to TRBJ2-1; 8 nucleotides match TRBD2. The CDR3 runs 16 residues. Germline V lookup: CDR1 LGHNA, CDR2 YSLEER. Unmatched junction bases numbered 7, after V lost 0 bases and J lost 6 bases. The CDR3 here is CASSQEARGRTNEQFF. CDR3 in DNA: TGCGCCAGCAGCCAAGAGGCCCGCGGGAGGACCAATGAGCAGTTCTTC.

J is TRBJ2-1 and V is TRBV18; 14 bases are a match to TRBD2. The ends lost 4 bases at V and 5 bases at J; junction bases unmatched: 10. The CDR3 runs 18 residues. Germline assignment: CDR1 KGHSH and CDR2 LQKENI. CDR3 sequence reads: CASSRTSGRTYYDNEQFF. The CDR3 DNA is TGTGCCAGCTCACGGACTAGCGGGAGGACTTATTACGACAATGAGCAGTTCTTC.

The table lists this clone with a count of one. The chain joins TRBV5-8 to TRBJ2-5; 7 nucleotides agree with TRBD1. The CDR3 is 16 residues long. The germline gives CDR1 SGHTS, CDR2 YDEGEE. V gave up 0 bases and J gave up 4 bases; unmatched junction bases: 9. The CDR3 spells CASSLGQGVVSETQYF. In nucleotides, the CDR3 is TGTGCCAGCAGCTTGGGACAGGGCGTCGTATCAGAGACCCAGTACTTC.

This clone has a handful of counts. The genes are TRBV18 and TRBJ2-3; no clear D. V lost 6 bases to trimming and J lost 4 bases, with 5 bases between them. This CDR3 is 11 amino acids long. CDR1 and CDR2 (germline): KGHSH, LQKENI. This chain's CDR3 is CASSRADTQYF. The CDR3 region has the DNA TGTGCCAGCTCTCGGGCAGATACGCAGTATTTT.

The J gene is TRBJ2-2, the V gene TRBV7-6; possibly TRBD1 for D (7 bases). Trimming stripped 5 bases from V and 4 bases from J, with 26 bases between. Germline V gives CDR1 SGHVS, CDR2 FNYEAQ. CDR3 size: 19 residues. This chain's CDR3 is CASSRRQVWAGGGTGELFF. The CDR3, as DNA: TGTGCCAGCAGCCGACGCCAGGTGTGGGCAGGGGGAGGCACCGGGGAGCTGTTTTTT.

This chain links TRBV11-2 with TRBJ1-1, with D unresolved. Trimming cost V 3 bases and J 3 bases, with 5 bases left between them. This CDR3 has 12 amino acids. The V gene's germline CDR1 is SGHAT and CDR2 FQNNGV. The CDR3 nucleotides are TGTGCCAGCAGCTTCCTCGACACTGAAGCTTTCTTT. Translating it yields CASSFLDTEAFF.

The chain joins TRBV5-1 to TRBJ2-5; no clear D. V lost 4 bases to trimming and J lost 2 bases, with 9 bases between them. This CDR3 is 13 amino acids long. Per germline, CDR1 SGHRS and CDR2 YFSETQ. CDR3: CASSPVTQETQYF. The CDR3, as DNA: TGCGCCAGCAGCCCCGTGACTCAAGAGACCCAGTACTTC.

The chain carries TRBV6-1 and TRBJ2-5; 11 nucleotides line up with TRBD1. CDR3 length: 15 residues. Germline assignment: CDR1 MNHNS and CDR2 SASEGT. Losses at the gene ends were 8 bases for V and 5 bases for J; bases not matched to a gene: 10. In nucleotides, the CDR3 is TGTGCCAGCGAGGACAGGGGGCAGGTCAGGGAGACCCAGTACTTC. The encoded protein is CASEDRGQVRETQYF.

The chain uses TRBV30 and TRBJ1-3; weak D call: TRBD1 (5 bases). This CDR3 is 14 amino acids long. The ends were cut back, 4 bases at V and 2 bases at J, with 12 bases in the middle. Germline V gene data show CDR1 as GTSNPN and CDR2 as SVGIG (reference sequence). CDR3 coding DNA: TGTGCCTGGATTACAGGAAGCCCTGGAAACACCATATATTTT. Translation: CAWITGSPGNTIYF.

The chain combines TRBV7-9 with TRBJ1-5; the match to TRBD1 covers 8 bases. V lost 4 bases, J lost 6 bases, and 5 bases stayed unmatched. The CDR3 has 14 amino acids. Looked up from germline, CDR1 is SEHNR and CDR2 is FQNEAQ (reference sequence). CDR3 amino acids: CASSSDRGVQPQHF. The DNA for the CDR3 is TGTGCCAGCAGCTCCGACAGGGGTGTTCAGCCCCAGCATTTT.

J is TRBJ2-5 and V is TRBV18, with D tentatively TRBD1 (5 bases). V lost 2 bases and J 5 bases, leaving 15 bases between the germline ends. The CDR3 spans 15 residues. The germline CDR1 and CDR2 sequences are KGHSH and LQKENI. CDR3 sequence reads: CASSPMTVPQETQYF. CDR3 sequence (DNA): TGTGCCAGCTCACCAATGACAGTTCCTCAGGAGACCCAGTACTTC.

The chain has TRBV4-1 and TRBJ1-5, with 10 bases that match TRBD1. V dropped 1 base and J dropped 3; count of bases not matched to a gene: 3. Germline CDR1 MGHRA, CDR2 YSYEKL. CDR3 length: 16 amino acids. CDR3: CASSQGQGAHNQPQHF. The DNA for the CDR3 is TGCGCCAGCAGCCAAGGACAGGGGGCGCACAATCAGCCCCAGCATTTT.